The present TCR beta chain was sequenced within a study of identical twins. Study-wide findings and caveats: One should note that invariant MAIT and iNKT cells could partly confound zero-insertion analyses. Twins' excess sharing was less marked for out-of-frame beta sequences.

Trimming removed 5 bases from V and 0 bases from J, with 11 bases in between. The CDR3 has 15 amino acids. This clonotype was observed many times. No antigen is known for it. Each CDR3 protein is one row after TCRdb ran MiXCR on the 5' RACE reads. Of around 680,000 distinct CDR3 sequences listed, around 8.3% are singletons. The sample was also reused in another study, on yellow fever vaccine responses in identical twins. That source reports: Twins' T cell vaccine responses reportedly looked partly convergent, partly personalized.

Specimen: PBMCs. V gene TRBV12-3 or TRBV12-4 combines with J gene TRBJ2-4; D may be TRBD1 (5 bases). This receptor was identified in a woman younger than 35 in good health. This CDR3 reads CASSKQDKAKNIQYF. In DNA, the CDR3 is TGTGCCAGCAGTAAACAGGATAAAGCCAAAAACATTCAGTACTTC.